This T cell receptor beta chain was retrieved from a study of vaccination and CD4 T cells after COVID-19. With the Oncomine TCR Beta short-read assay, DNA from cultured CD4+ T cells was sequenced. Investigators obtained genomic DNA by extraction from cultured CD4+ T cells. One entry per CDR3 protein results from TCRdb running MiXCR on the PCR reads. The sample lists about 6,900 distinct CDR3 sequences, over 20% occurring once. Described treatment: roughly 11-day PBMC culture with coronavirus spike peptide pools or control peptides (ViraFEST assay). The unexposed donor's CD4+ T cells were collected before the COVID-19 pandemic (2011-2018). Unexposed donors' CD4+ T cells were tested against SARS-CoV-2 S/N and four cold-coronavirus spikes when cell numbers allowed. This CDR3 contains 13 residues. Germline-derived CDR1 and CDR2 are MNHEY and SVGEGT. The V gene end was trimmed by 6 bases and the J gene end by 5 bases; junction bases not matched to a gene: 2.

This clonotype was detected only a few times. The target antigen is unknown. The TCR was taken from a human donor in good health. The chain is built from TRBV6-2 or TRBV6-3 and TRBJ2-1; 9 nucleotides agree with TRBD1. Sequenced material: CD4+ T cells from blood, cultured in vitro. The CDR3 nucleotides are TGTGCCAGCAGCCGGGACAGGGACAATGAGCAGTTCTTC. This encodes CASSRDRDNEQFF.